Shown below are 15 T cell receptor beta chains from a single sample sequenced in a study of blood T cell repertoires in COVID-19. Measured with immunoSEQ multiplex PCR; TCRdb has only the in-frame clones, and not every one. The top ten clones hold more than 7% of a sample with approximately 150,000 clones, about four fifths of them seen once. Sequenced input: peripheral blood. The receptors derive from a woman between 55 and 75 years old with COVID-19, enrolled during active disease.

V is TRBV28 and J is TRBJ2-7; 8 bases fit TRBD1. The CDR3 is 15 residues long. Germline V gives CDR1 MDHEN, CDR2 SYDVKM. The ends lost 6 bases at V and 5 bases at J; junction bases unmatched: 12. CDR3 sequence reads: CASRQGGTGHHEQYF. The CDR3 DNA reads as TGTGCCAGCAGACAAGGCGGGACAGGCCACCACGAGCAGTACTTC.

The V gene is TRBV27, the J gene TRBJ1-6; a possible D gene is TRBD1 (6 bases). Germline CDR1 reads MNHEY; CDR2 reads SMNVEV (reference sequence). The germline V and J ends were trimmed by 4 bases and 6 bases, with 10 bases remaining between them. The CDR3 is made up of 14 amino acids. The CDR3 sequence: CASSSRGSNSPLHF. CDR3 nucleotide sequence: TGTGCCAGCAGTTCGAGGGGGTCTAATTCACCCCTCCACTTT.

J is TRBJ2-1 and V is TRBV3-1 (or the pseudogene TRBV3-2), with D possibly TRBD2 on 6 matching bases. Trimming removed 6 bases at V and 3 bases at J, with 15 bases between. CDR3 length: 15 residues. Germline V lookup: CDR1 LGHDT, CDR2 YNNKEL (reference sequence). DNA of the CDR3: TGTGCCAGCAGTCTGGGGGGAGGTCTCTACAATGAGCAGTTCTTC. This encodes CASSLGGGLYNEQFF.

V gene TRBV7-8 combines with J gene TRBJ2-1; 7 nucleotides match TRBD1. There are 14 residues in the CDR3. Germline-derived CDR1 and CDR2 are SGHVS and FQNEAQ. V trimming: 7 bases; J trimming: 7 bases; junction bases outside the gene matches: 10. The CDR3 region has the DNA TGTGCCAGCATCACACTACAGGGGTGGAATGAGCAGTTCTTC. Its protein product is CASITLQGWNEQFF.

The chain links TRBV7-9 to TRBJ2-2; 7 nucleotides match TRBD1. Trimming took 5 bases from V and 9 from J; bases not matched to a gene: 15. The CDR3 covers 16 residues. Germline V CDR1 and CDR2: SEHNR, FQNEAQ (reference sequence). CDR3 nucleotides: TGTGCCAGCAGCCGTCAAACCGGGACAGCGCGCCGGGAGCTGTTTTTT. This codes for CASSRQTGTARRELFF.

This clone was picked up one time. This chain uses TRBV28 with TRBJ1-6, with D tentatively TRBD1 (6 bases). The germline V gene has CDR1 MDHEN and CDR2 SYDVKM. V shed 4 bases and J shed 7 bases, with 14 bases lying between them. There are 15 residues in the CDR3. CDR3 DNA: TGTGCCAGCAGTTCCTTCAGGGGACCGAATTCACCCCTCCACTTT. The encoded protein is CASSSFRGPNSPLHF.

This chain connects TRBV27 to TRBJ2-7; TRBD1 matches 8 bases. The junction had 10 bases not matched to a gene; V was cut back by 2 bases and J by 1 base. Germline CDR1 and CDR2: MNHEY and SMNVEV (reference sequence). This CDR3 region has 17 residues. The CDR3 nucleotides are TGTGCCAGCAGTTTAACCAGGACAGGGTGGGGTTCCTACGAGCAGTACTTC. Its translation: CASSLTRTGWGSYEQYF.

The chain joins TRBV5-1 to TRBJ2-3; 13 bases are a match to TRBD2. V was clipped by 4 bases and J by 4 bases; unmatched bases: 6. The CDR3 is made up of 16 amino acids. The germline V gene has CDR1 SGHRS and CDR2 YFSETQ. As DNA, the CDR3 is TGCGCCAGCAGCGGGGGACTAGCGGGATTCGCAGATACGCAGTATTTT. Translated, it gives CASSGGLAGFADTQYF.

This clone has more than one count but fewer than ten. V is TRBV5-1 and J is TRBJ2-5, with D perhaps TRBD1 (6 bases). V was cut by 0 bases and J by 0 bases, with 15 bases left in between. The germline V gene encodes CDR1 SGHRS and CDR2 YFSETQ. The CDR3 contains 17 residues. The CDR3 DNA follows: TGCGCCAGCAGCTTGGCCGGGGCAGGGGCGGACCAAGAGACCCAGTACTTC. Translation: CASSLAGAGADQETQYF.

The chain has TRBV5-1 and TRBJ1-2, with TRBD1 matching over 9 bases. The length of the CDR3 is 14 residues. J was trimmed by 4 bases and V by 4 bases; bases with no gene match: 5. Per germline, CDR1 SGHRS and CDR2 YFSETQ. The CDR3: CASSLDRGGYGYTF. For the CDR3, the DNA is TGCGCCAGCAGCCTGGACAGGGGAGGCTATGGCTACACCTTC.

The chain recombines TRBV6-5 with TRBJ2-7; 11 nucleotides align to TRBD2. The CDR3 has 13 residues. The V segment lost 11 bases and the J segment 6 bases; nucleotides outside the gene matches: 9. Germline CDR1 MNHEY, CDR2 SVGAGI. The CDR3 DNA is TGTGCCGGACAAACGGGACTAGCGGCCGAGCAGTACTTC. It translates to CAGQTGLAAEQYF.

The CDR3 DNA reads TGTGCCAGTACAGAAAGCGGGAGGGCGTCGGACGAGCAGTACTTC. Translating it yields CASTESGRASDEQYF. This chain uses TRBV21-1 with TRBJ2-7; TRBD2, the table's D call, lacks a check against the DNA. TRBV21-1 is described as a pseudogene. The CDR3 contains 15 residues.

This clone was seen a few times. V usage is TRBV27 and J usage is TRBJ1-2; TRBD1 agrees at 7 bases. Germline CDR1 reads MNHEY; CDR2 reads SMNVEV (reference sequence). CDR3 length: 14 residues. V shed 5 bases, J shed 3 bases, and the junction held 6 bases outside the gene matches. DNA of the CDR3: TGTGCCAGCAGTCCGGGACAGCAATACTATGGCTACACCTTC. Its translation: CASSPGQQYYGYTF.

The chain joins TRBV4-2 to TRBJ2-1, with 7 bases matching TRBD1. Germline trimming cut 4 bases from V and 2 bases from J; bases unmatched to any gene: 5. The CDR3 contains 15 residues. Germline V CDR1 and CDR2: LGHNA, YNFKEQ. CDR3 sequence (DNA): TGTGCCAGCAGCCTCCCGCAGGGGGCCTACAATGAGCAGTTCTTC. It encodes CASSLPQGAYNEQFF.

This rearrangement joins TRBV5-1 to TRBJ1-1; TRBD1 might be the D (6 bases). V was clipped by 10 bases and J by 0 bases, with 19 bases between them. There are 15 residues in the CDR3. Germline V lookup: CDR1 SGHRS, CDR2 YFSETQ. CDR3: CAPSRGRGLNTEAFF. The CDR3 coding sequence is TGCGCCCCCAGCCGGGGGAGGGGGTTGAACACTGAAGCTTTCTTT.